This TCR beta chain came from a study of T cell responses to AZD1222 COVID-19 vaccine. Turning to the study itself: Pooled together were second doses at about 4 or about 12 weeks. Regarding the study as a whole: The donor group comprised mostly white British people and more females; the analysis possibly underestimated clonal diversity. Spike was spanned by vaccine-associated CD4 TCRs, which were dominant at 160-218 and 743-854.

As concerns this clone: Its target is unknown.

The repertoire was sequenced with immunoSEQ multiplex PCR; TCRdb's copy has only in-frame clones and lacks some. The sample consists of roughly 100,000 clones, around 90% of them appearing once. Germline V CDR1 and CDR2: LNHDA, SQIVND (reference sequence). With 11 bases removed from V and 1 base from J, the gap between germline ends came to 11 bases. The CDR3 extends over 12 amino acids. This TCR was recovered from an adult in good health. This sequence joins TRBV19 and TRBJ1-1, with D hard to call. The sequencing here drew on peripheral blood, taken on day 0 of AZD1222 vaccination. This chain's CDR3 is CASLAGNTEAFF. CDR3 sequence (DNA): TGTGCCTCCCTCGCCGGGAACACTGAAGCTTTCTTT.